Detailed here is one T cell receptor beta chain. This specimen belongs to a study of blood T cell repertoires in COVID-19. Study as a whole: From the United States, Italy and Spain came samples of acute and convalescent COVID-19.

In the authors' workflow: From reference gene primer amplification, estimates of nucleated cell counts were derived. TCRdb's copy holds only in-frame clones and misses some; the assay was immunoSEQ multiplex PCR. The V and J calls and clone size come from that table; D and trimming were worked out from the DNA. The table includes around 52,000 clones, about 90% detected once. The V gene end was trimmed by 6 bases and the J gene end by 3 bases; junction bases not matched to a gene: 4. This CDR3 comprises 13 residues. This TCR derives from a woman aged 80 or older with COVID-19, enrolled during active disease. The gene calls are TRBV12-3 or TRBV12-4 and TRBJ1-2; the match to TRBD1 covers 7 bases. Sequenced: peripheral blood. CDR3 nucleotides: TGTGCCAGCAGACGAACAGGGGACTATGGCTACACCTTC. This gives the protein CASRRTGDYGYTF.